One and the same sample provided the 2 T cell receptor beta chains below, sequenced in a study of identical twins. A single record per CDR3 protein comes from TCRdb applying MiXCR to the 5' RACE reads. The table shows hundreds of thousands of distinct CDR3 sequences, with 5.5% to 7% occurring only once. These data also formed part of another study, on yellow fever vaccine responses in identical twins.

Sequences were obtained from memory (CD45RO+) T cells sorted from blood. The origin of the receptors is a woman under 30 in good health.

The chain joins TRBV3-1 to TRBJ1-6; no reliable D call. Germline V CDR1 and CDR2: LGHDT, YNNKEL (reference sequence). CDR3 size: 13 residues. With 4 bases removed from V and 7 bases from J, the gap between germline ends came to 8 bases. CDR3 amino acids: CASSPQGNSPLHF. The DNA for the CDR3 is TGTGCCAGCAGCCCGCAAGGCAATTCACCCCTCCACTTT.

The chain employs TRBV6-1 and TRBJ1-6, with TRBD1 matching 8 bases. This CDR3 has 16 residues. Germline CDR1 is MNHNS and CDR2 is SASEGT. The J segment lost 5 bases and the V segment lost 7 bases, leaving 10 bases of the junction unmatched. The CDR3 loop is CASTRQGPVDNSPLHF. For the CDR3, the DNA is TGTGCCAGCACCCGACAGGGGCCGGTTGATAATTCACCCCTCCACTTT.